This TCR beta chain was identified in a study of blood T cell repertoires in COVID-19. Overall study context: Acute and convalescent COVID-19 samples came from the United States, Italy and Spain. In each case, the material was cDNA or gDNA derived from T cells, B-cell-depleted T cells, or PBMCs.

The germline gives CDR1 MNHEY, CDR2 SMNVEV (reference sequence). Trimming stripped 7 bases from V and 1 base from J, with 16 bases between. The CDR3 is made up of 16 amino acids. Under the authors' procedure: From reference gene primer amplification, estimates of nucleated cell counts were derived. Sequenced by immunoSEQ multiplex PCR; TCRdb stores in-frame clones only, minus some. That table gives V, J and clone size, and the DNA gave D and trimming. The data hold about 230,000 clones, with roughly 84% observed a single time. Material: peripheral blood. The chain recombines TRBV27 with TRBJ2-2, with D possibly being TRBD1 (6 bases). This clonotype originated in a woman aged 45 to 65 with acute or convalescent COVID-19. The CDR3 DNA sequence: TGTGCCAGCAAGAGGATCGAGACAGGGAACACCGGGGAGCTGTTTTTT. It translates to CASKRIETGNTGELFF.